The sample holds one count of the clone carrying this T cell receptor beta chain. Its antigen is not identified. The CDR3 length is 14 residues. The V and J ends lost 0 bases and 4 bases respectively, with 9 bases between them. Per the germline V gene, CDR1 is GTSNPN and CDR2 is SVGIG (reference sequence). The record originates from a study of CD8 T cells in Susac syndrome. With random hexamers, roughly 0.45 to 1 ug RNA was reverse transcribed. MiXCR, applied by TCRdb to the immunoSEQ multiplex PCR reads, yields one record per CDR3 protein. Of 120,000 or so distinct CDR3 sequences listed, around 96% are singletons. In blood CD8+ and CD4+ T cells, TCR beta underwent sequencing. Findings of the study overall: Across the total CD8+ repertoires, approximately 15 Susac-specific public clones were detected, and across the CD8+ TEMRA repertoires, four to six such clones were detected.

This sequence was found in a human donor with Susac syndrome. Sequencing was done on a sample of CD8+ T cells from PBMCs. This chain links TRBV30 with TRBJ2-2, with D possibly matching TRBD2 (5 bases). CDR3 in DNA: TGTGCCTGGAGTGTAGGGAGAAGCACCGGGGAGCTGTTTTTT. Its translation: CAWSVGRSTGELFF.